In its sample, the clone carrying this T cell receptor beta chain is medium-sized. Its antigen remains unidentified. TCRdb analysed the 5' RACE reads with MiXCR anew, one entry per CDR3 protein. Among over 2,500 distinct CDR3 sequences listed, less than 14% were seen once. Noted time point: sample taken at primary tumor resection. Whole RNA came from tumor, nontumor lung or frozen PBMC and was sequenced without being sorted. The data were taken from a study of spatial heterogeneity in lung cancer. In the study overall: Unique TCR and UMI combinations averaged more than ten appearances each in raw reads. Study-wide points: Tumors with more nonsynonymous mutations had more expanded intratumoral alpha and beta TCRs.

This sample comprised lung tumor tissue, obtained at surgery. The clonotype was recovered from a male donor with early-stage non-small cell lung cancer.

The CDR3 DNA is TGCAGTGCTAGATTCCTAGCGGGAGTTTACGAGCAGTACTTC. This translates into CSARFLAGVYEQYF. The chain recombines TRBV20-1 with TRBJ2-7, with 10 bases lining up with TRBD2. The germline CDR1 and CDR2 sequences are DFQATT and SNEGSKA (reference sequence). The CDR3 contains 14 residues. V lost 2 bases to trimming and J lost 4 bases; unmatched junction nucleotides: 5.